These 30 T cell receptor beta chains came from one sample sequenced in a study of shared clonotypes between healthy human individuals. The assay was immunoSEQ multiplex PCR, and TCRdb's table has in-frame clones only and misses some. The table shows nearly 1 million clones, with over 60% occurring only once. Sample: memory CD4+ T cells sorted from blood. The subset was: CD45RA-negative fraction. The receptors here all came from a man aged 18 to 35 in good health.

The chain recombines TRBV11-1 with TRBJ2-7, with 7 bases lining up with TRBD1. Germline CDR1 SGHAT, CDR2 FQDESV (reference sequence). The CDR3 loop spans 14 amino acids. V shed 5 bases and J 1 base; nucleotides not matched to a gene: 5. The CDR3 loop is CASSQDRTSYEQYF. The CDR3 DNA reads TGTGCCAGCAGCCAGGACAGGACTTCCTACGAGCAGTACTTC.

This chain uses TRBV7-2 with TRBJ2-5, with D unresolved. Germline CDR1 and CDR2: SGHTA and FQGNSA. The CDR3 spans 13 residues. V dropped 5 bases and J dropped 4 bases, with 11 bases sitting between them. The CDR3, as DNA: TGTGCCAGCAGCCCGGAGAAGGGAGAGACCCAGTACTTC. Translation: CASSPEKGETQYF. Full variable domain (remainder filled in from reference TRBV7-2 and TRBJ2-5): GAGVSQSPSNKVTEKGKDVELRCDPISGHTALYWYRQSLGQGLEFLIYFQGNSAPDKSGLPSDRFSAERTGGSVSTLTIQRTQQEDSAVYLCASSPEKGETQYFGPGTRLLVL.

As to this clone: Other DNA sequences in the sample encode the same CDR3. This chain uses TRBV2 with TRBJ2-6; D gene uncertain. This CDR3 has 14 residues. The ends were cut back, 6 bases at V and 1 base at J, with 7 bases in the middle. Germline loops: CDR1 SNHLY, CDR2 FYNNEI. CDR3 DNA: TGTGCCAGCAGAGGAGAGTCTGGGGCCAACGTCCTGACTTTC. Residues: CASRGESGANVLTF.

The chain combines TRBV28 with TRBJ1-6, with a weak D call TRBD1 (6 bases). V was trimmed by 5 bases and J by 1 base, leaving 12 bases between them. The V gene's germline CDR1 is MDHEN and CDR2 SYDVKM. This CDR3 spans 16 amino acids. The CDR3 nucleotides are TGTGCCAGCAGTAAGGGGACAAAATCCTATAATTCACCCCTCCACTTT. Amino acid sequence: CASSKGTKSYNSPLHF.

This clone has just one count. The gene calls are TRBV5-4 and TRBJ2-2, with 8 bases matching TRBD1. CDR3 length: 14 residues. Per germline, CDR1 SGHNT and CDR2 YYREEE (reference sequence). Unmatched junction bases numbered 5, after V lost 4 bases and J lost 6 bases. CDR3 in amino acids: CASSRQGSAGELFF. CDR3 DNA sequence: TGTGCCAGCAGCCGACAGGGGAGCGCCGGGGAGCTGTTTTTT.

This rearrangement joins TRBV9 to TRBJ1-2; weak D call: TRBD1 (5 bases). The germline V gene has CDR1 SGDLS and CDR2 YYNGEE. The ends were cut back, 3 bases at V and 5 bases at J, with 17 bases in the middle. The CDR3 sequence is 15 residues long. The CDR3, as DNA: TGTGCCAGCAGCGCGCTTAAGGGACGGAATTATGGCTACACCTTC. Protein sequence: CASSALKGRNYGYTF.

The CDR3 region has the DNA TGTGCCAGCAGTGTTGTTGAGGTTCGCAATCAGCCCCAGCATTTT. Amino acids: CASSVVEVRNQPQHF. The rearrangement links TRBV6-1 to TRBJ1-5; D not resolved. Germline V gene sequence: CDR1 MNHNS, CDR2 SASEGT. The CDR3 length is 15 residues. V was clipped by 4 bases and J by 2 bases, with 12 bases between them.

This clone was seen only a few times. This rearrangement joins TRBV19 to TRBJ1-6, with D hard to call. Trimming left V 1 base short and J 7 bases short, with 8 bases between. Germline CDR1 and CDR2: LNHDA and SQIVND (reference sequence). The CDR3 totals 14 residues. The CDR3 reads CASSIVEGNSPLHF. In DNA, the CDR3 is TGTGCCAGTAGTATAGTCGAAGGGAATTCACCCCTCCACTTT.

This clone appeared a few times. The CDR3 DNA reads TGTGCCAGCAGCCCCGGACAGGGGTGGAATTCACCCCTCCACTTT. Amino acids: CASSPGQGWNSPLHF. The chain has TRBV7-2 and TRBJ1-6; 9 bases align to TRBD1. The CDR3 consists of 15 residues. Germline assignment: CDR1 SGHTA and CDR2 FQGNSA. V shed 5 bases and J 7 bases; nucleotides not matched to a gene: 6.

In its sample, this clone was seen once. The chain has TRBV9 and TRBJ1-2, with no clear D. CDR3 length: 16 amino acids. V lost 1 base and J lost 0, with 13 bases in between. Germline-derived CDR1 and CDR2 are SGDLS and YYNGEE. The CDR3 sequence is CASSVSSPAANYGYTF. CDR3 nucleotides: TGTGCCAGCAGCGTATCCTCTCCAGCAGCTAACTATGGCTACACCTTC.

The J gene is TRBJ1-4, the V gene TRBV25-1, with 7 bases aligning to TRBD1. This CDR3 region has 15 residues. CDR1 MGHDK and CDR2 SYGVNS come from the germline V gene. The V gene end was trimmed by 6 bases and the J gene end by 2 bases; junction bases not matched to a gene: 6. DNA for the CDR3: TGTGCCAGCAGAAGCGACAGGGACACTAATGAAAAACTGTTTTTT. This encodes CASRSDRDTNEKLFF. The complete variable domain, with remaining parts taken from reference TRBV25-1 and TRBJ1-4, reads EADIYQTPRYLVIGTGKKITLECSQTMGHDKMYWYQQDPGMELHLIHYSYGVNSTEKGDLSSESTVSRIRTEHFPLTLESARPSHTSQYLCASRSDRDTNEKLFFGSGTQLSVL.

This clone was seen a few times. The rearrangement uses TRBV11-2 and TRBJ2-7, with unresolved D. The V and J ends lost 5 bases and 5 bases respectively, with 16 bases between them. CDR3 length equals 14 residues. Germline V CDR1 and CDR2: SGHAT, FQNNGV. The CDR3 DNA is TGTGCCAGCAGCCGATCCGCACAGAAACACGAGCAGTACTTC. It translates to CASSRSAQKHEQYF.

The chain joins TRBV30 to TRBJ2-3, with 7 positions matching TRBD2. CDR1 and CDR2 from the germline V gene are GTSNPN and SVGIG (reference sequence). The CDR3 contains 14 residues. Losses at the gene ends were 2 bases for V and 5 bases for J; bases not matched to a gene: 7. The CDR3 sequence: CAWSTGGDRDTQYF. The DNA of the CDR3 is TGTGCCTGGAGTACGGGGGGAGATCGAGATACGCAGTATTTT.

The chain joins TRBV7-8 to TRBJ1-4; D gene uncertain. Looked up from germline, CDR1 is SGHVS and CDR2 is FQNEAQ. V was pared by 1 base and J by 7 bases, with 16 bases between. The CDR3 is made up of 16 amino acids. The CDR3 bases are TGTGCCAGCAGCTTAGGTTCCGGGGTTGTGCCTGAAAAACTGTTTTTT. This encodes CASSLGSGVVPEKLFF.

The rearrangement links TRBV5-1 to TRBJ2-2; 11 nucleotides agree with TRBD2. V dropped 3 bases and J dropped 1; count of bases not matched to a gene: 11. Germline assignment: CDR1 SGHRS and CDR2 YFSETQ. CDR3 size: 19 residues. Written as DNA, the CDR3 is TGCGCCAGCAGCTCCCCCACCACTAGCGGGAGTTGGAACACCGGGGAGCTGTTTTTT. The encoded protein is CASSSPTTSGSWNTGELFF.

CDR3 residues: CASSELAAANTGELFF. The CDR3 DNA is TGCGCCAGCAGTGAGCTAGCGGCCGCGAACACCGGGGAGCTGTTTTTT. V and J are TRBV10-2 and TRBJ2-2; 7 bases match TRBD2. Germline loops: CDR1 WSHSY, CDR2 SAAADI. The CDR3 consists of 16 residues. The V gene end was trimmed by 2 bases and the J gene end by 0 bases; junction bases not matched to a gene: 3.

This rearrangement joins TRBV2 to TRBJ1-2; 7 positions agree with TRBD1. Unmatched junction bases numbered 9, after V lost 7 bases and J lost 1 base. CDR1 is SNHLY, CDR2 FYNNEI, per germline. CDR3 size: 15 residues. The CDR3 region is CASTSHRGFNYGYTF. The CDR3 coding sequence is TGTGCCAGCACTTCTCACAGGGGTTTTAACTATGGCTACACCTTC. Complete variable domain (other parts from reference TRBV2 and TRBJ1-2): EPEVTQTPSHQVTQMGQEVILRCVPISNHLYFYWYRQILGQKVEFLVSFYNNEISEKSEIFDDQFSVERPDGSNFTLKIRSTKLEDSAMYFCASTSHRGFNYGYTFGSGTRLTVV.

Details on this clone: Other DNA sequences in this specimen translate into the identical CDR3. The chain's CDR3 is CASSEAGRNQPQHF. CDR3 nucleotide sequence: TGTGCCAGCAGTGAAGCTGGCAGAAATCAGCCCCAGCATTTT. This sequence joins TRBV6-1 and TRBJ1-5, with D unclear. The germline gives CDR1 MNHNS, CDR2 SASEGT. CDR3 length: 14 residues. Trimming left V 0 bases short and J 4 bases short, with 7 bases between.

The CDR3: CASSQFLSADTQYF. Here the CDR3 DNA reads TGTGCCAGCAGCCAATTTCTCTCCGCAGATACGCAGTATTTT. The chain joins TRBV6-5 to TRBJ2-3; D call uncertain. The CDR3 extends over 14 amino acids. Germline-derived CDR1 and CDR2 are MNHEY and SVGAGI. V dropped 6 bases and J dropped 4 bases, with 14 bases sitting between them.

V is TRBV11-2 and J is TRBJ2-1, with 7 bases identical to TRBD1. This CDR3 has 14 amino acids. From germline, CDR1 is SGHAT and CDR2 FQNNGV. Losses at the gene ends were 1 base for V and 12 bases for J; bases not matched to a gene: 9. The CDR3 loop is CASSLGREGTAQFF. The CDR3 DNA sequence: TGTGCCAGCAGCTTAGGTCGAGAAGGGACAGCGCAGTTCTTC.

In this sample, this clone turned up once. V and J are TRBV10-3 and TRBJ2-2, with D unresolved. Germline V gives CDR1 ENHRY, CDR2 SYGVKD. Trimming left V 3 bases short and J 2 bases short, with 10 bases between. This CDR3 is built from 15 residues. This CDR3 reads CAISDGFTNTGELFF. The CDR3 coding sequence is TGTGCCATCAGTGATGGCTTTACCAACACCGGGGAGCTGTTTTTT.

The table lists this clone with a few counts. The chain combines TRBV7-8 with TRBJ1-4; D is perhaps TRBD1 (6 bases). V was trimmed by 6 bases and J by 4 bases, leaving 9 bases between them. Germline V gene sequence: CDR1 SGHVS, CDR2 FQNEAQ. The CDR3 extends over 13 amino acids. The CDR3 sequence: CASRGGINEKLFF. The DNA for the CDR3 is TGTGCCAGCAGAGGGGGGATTAATGAAAAACTGTTTTTT.

V and J are TRBV7-2 and TRBJ1-2; no clear D. Germline V lookup: CDR1 SGHTA, CDR2 FQGNSA. The length of the CDR3 is 12 residues. The V and J ends lost 6 bases and 3 bases respectively, with 8 bases between them. This CDR3 is CASRGIHYGYTF. DNA for the CDR3: TGTGCCAGCAGGGGGATCCACTATGGCTACACCTTC.

The chain recombines TRBV5-3 with TRBJ2-1; 10 nucleotides align to TRBD1. TRBV5-3 is annotated as an ORF whose role is uncertain. Trimming at V came to 0 bases and at J to 1 base, leaving 1 base not matched to a gene. The CDR3 length is 16 residues. The CDR3 loop reads CARSLGQGASYNEQFF. Here the CDR3 DNA reads TGTGCCAGAAGCTTGGGACAGGGGGCGTCCTACAATGAGCAGTTCTTC.

Note on this clone: Distinct nucleotide sequences in the sample also encode this CDR3. This chain links TRBV28 with TRBJ2-7; 9 bases line up with TRBD1. The CDR3 is 15 residues long. J lost 2 bases, V lost 6 bases, and 8 bases had no gene match. Germline V gene sequence: CDR1 MDHEN, CDR2 SYDVKM. The CDR3 nucleotides read TGTGCCAGCAGCACCACCGGGACAGGGCCCTACGAGCAGTACTTC. It is translated as CASSTTGTGPYEQYF.

This clone was detected once. The V call is TRBV4-1, the J call TRBJ2-7; D not resolved. Germline-derived CDR1 and CDR2 are MGHRA and YSYEKL. The V gene lost 3 bases and the J gene lost 7 bases, with 16 bases spanning the gap. This CDR3 has 14 residues. The CDR3 DNA sequence: TGCGCCAGCAGCCACCCCCGGTTCTTCGGGGAGCAGTACTTC. Translated: CASSHPRFFGEQYF.

The chain combines TRBV19 with TRBJ2-5, with TRBD2 matching over 8 bases. The CDR3 contains 14 residues. CDR1 is LNHDA, CDR2 SQIVND, per germline (reference sequence). J gave up 3 bases and V 3 bases, and 3 bases lay outside the gene matches. CDR3: CASSITGGKETQYF. As DNA, the CDR3 is TGTGCCAGTAGTATTACGGGAGGGAAAGAGACCCAGTACTTC.

This clone has ten or more counts. V gene TRBV5-4 combines with J gene TRBJ2-7; D remains ambiguous. V lost 4 bases and J lost 0, with 8 bases in between. This CDR3 comprises 13 residues. Germline V gene data show CDR1 as SGHNT and CDR2 as YYREEE (reference sequence). CDR3 in DNA: TGTGCCAGCAGCCGGGTAAGCTCCTACGAGCAGTACTTC. It specifies CASSRVSSYEQYF.

This clone showed up just once. This chain links TRBV14 with TRBJ2-7; possible D gene TRBD1, 5 bases. CDR3 length: 13 residues. V was pared by 5 bases and J by 3 bases, with 11 bases between. The germline V gene has CDR1 SGHDN and CDR2 FVKESK. The CDR3 DNA follows: TGTGCCAGCAGCTCGATGGGGCGCTACGAGCAGTACTTC. This sequence encodes CASSSMGRYEQYF.

This clone is a singleton in its sample. The genes are TRBV9 and TRBJ2-2, with 7 bases identical to TRBD2. Germline V gene lookup returns CDR1 SGDLS and CDR2 YYNGEE. V trimming: 2 bases; J trimming: 6 bases; junction bases outside the gene matches: 7. The CDR3 spans 15 residues. The CDR3 sequence: CASSVGPSGPGELFF. The DNA of the CDR3 is TGTGCCAGCAGCGTTGGGCCTAGCGGCCCCGGGGAGCTGTTTTTT.